The 3 T cell receptor beta chains reported below all come from one sample, sequenced in a study of shared clonotypes between healthy human individuals. Profiling relied on immunoSEQ multiplex PCR, and the TCRdb table lists in-frame clones only, not all of them. Here the sample spans about 2.4 million clones, over 85% being singletons. The sequenced sample consisted of naive CD4+ T cells from PBMCs. Indicated subset: CD45RA+ positively selected. Receptors originate from a man aged 18 to 29 in good health. Some clones in this sample may be carry-over from other donors' samples.

In the case of this clone: Other DNA sequences in the same sample also yield this CDR3. The chain joins TRBV19 to TRBJ2-5; a weak D match, TRBD2 (7 bases). CDR1 LNHDA and CDR2 SQIVND come from the germline V gene (reference sequence). The CDR3 extends over 14 amino acids. With 6 bases removed from V and 4 bases from J, the gap between germline ends came to 15 bases. CDR3 DNA: TGTGCCAGTAGCCCCCCCGGGGGGCGAGAGACCCAGTACTTC. This translates into CASSPPGGRETQYF.

The V call is TRBV5-1, the J call TRBJ2-6, with D tentatively TRBD2 (5 bases). Germline V gene sequence: CDR1 SGHRS, CDR2 YFSETQ. The CDR3 covers 14 residues. The germline V and J ends were trimmed by 4 bases and 8 bases, with 13 bases remaining between them. CDR3 sequence: CASSLGVRTNVLTF. The CDR3 DNA sequence: TGCGCCAGCAGCCTCGGGGTACGGACCAACGTCCTGACTTTC.

The chain employs TRBV5-1 and TRBJ1-5, with 10 bases that match TRBD1. This CDR3 is 16 amino acids long. From germline, CDR1 is SGHRS and CDR2 YFSETQ. V lost 4 bases, J lost 8 bases, and 12 bases stayed unmatched. The CDR3 region is CASSPGGTGDPKPQHF. The CDR3 nucleotides read TGCGCCAGCAGCCCAGGGGGGACAGGGGATCCCAAGCCCCAGCATTTT.